This TCR beta chain stems from a study of beta chain features in type 1 diabetes. Broader study findings: Type 1 diabetes patients had moderately but significantly shorter TCRB CDR3s in all four CD4+ subsets.

As concerns this clone: Its antigen is not identified.

This CDR3 contains 13 residues. Germline loops: CDR1 SEHNR, CDR2 FQNEAQ (reference sequence). Sequencing targeted expressed TCRB transcripts, as all isolated RNA had been reverse transcribed. Generated by immunoSEQ multiplex PCR, the TCRdb table keeps only in-frame clones and is missing some. The data show around 170,000 clones, about 9% seen once. This chain joins TRBV7-9 and TRBJ2-5; D not certain. TRBJ2-7 matches the DNA end more closely, so the J call is doubtful. The sequenced material came from central memory CD4+ T cells from blood. This sequence was found in a woman between 25 and 40 years old with type 1 diabetes. The CDR3, as DNA: TGTGCCAGCAGCTTTACTGGGCCCTACGAGCAGTACTTC. It yields the protein CASSFTGPYEQYF.